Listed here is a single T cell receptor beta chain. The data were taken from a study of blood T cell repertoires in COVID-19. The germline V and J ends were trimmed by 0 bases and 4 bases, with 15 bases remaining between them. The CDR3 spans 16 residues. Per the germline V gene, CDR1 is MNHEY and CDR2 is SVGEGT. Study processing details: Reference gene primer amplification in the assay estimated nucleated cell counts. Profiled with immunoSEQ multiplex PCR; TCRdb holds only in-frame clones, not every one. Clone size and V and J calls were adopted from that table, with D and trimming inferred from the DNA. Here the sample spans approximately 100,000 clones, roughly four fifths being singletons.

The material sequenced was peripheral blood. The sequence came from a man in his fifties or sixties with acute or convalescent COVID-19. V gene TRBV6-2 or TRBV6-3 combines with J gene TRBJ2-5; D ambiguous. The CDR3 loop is CASSYSARIDLETQYF. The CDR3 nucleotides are TGTGCCAGCAGTTACTCGGCAAGGATTGACTTAGAGACCCAGTACTTC.